The 2 T cell receptor beta chains below were found in one sample sequenced in a study of OX40 agonist ivuxolimab in advanced cancers. Assay used: immunoSEQ multiplex PCR; TCRdb lists only in-frame clones, some missing. This sample has roughly 73,000 clones, with approximately 78% found just once. Specimen: CD4+ or CD8+ T cells sorted from blood, collected in a trial of the OX40 agonist ivuxolimab. The receptors stem from an adult with an advanced solid tumor such as melanoma, head and neck, liver or kidney cancer.

The rearrangement links TRBV19 to TRBJ2-1; 9 nucleotides line up with TRBD1. Germline trimming cut 5 bases from V and 0 bases from J; bases unmatched to any gene: 2. Germline lookup yields CDR1 LNHDA and CDR2 SQIVND (reference sequence). The CDR3 has 15 amino acids. CDR3 sequence reads: CASSSGQGSYNEQFF. CDR3 sequence (DNA): TGTGCCAGTAGTTCGGGACAGGGCTCCTACAATGAGCAGTTCTTC.

V is TRBV29-1 and J is TRBJ2-5; D may be TRBD1 (6 bases). Germline V lookup: CDR1 SQVTM, CDR2 ANQGSEA. This CDR3 has 13 residues. V shed 7 bases and J shed 4 bases, with 16 bases lying between them. The CDR3 nucleotides are TGCAGCGCGAGGGCAGGGGTGGGAGAGACCCAGTACTTC. This sequence encodes CSARAGVGETQYF.